Each of the 14 T cell receptor beta chains below was sequenced from the same sample in a study of T cell responses to AZD1222 COVID-19 vaccine. The table came from immunoSEQ multiplex PCR; TCRdb's copy has only in-frame clones and leaves some out. The table includes more than 90,000 clones, around 89% detected once. The specimen comprised peripheral blood, sampled 28 days after the second AZD1222 dose. The receptors derive from an adult who received the AZD1222 COVID-19 vaccine.

The genes are TRBV3-1 (or the pseudogene TRBV3-2) and TRBJ1-2; D is perhaps TRBD1 (5 bases). Germline CDR1 reads LGHDT; CDR2 reads YNNKEL (reference sequence). This CDR3 is built from 14 residues. The V end was cut by 1 base, the J end by 8 bases, with 14 bases between. DNA for the CDR3: TGTGCCAGCAGCCAAGGAATAGGGGCCGAGGGCTACACCTTC. It translates to CASSQGIGAEGYTF.

This clone has a handful of counts. The V gene is TRBV3-1 (or the pseudogene TRBV3-2), the J gene TRBJ1-2; 10 positions agree with TRBD1. Losses at the gene ends were 1 base for V and 5 bases for J; bases not matched to a gene: 7. CDR3 length: 16 residues. Germline CDR1 and CDR2: LGHDT and YNNKEL (reference sequence). DNA for the CDR3: TGTGCCAGCAGCCAAGTGAGGACAGGGGGGGGATATGGCTACACCTTC. It yields the protein CASSQVRTGGGYGYTF.

For the CDR3, the DNA is TGTGCCAGCAGCTCCGGACAGTATAGCAATCAGCCCCAGCATTTT. This translates into CASSSGQYSNQPQHF. The V gene is TRBV11-3, the J gene TRBJ1-5; D possibly corresponds to TRBD1 (6 bases). The CDR3 is 15 amino acids. Germline V gene data show CDR1 as SGHNT and CDR2 as YENEEA. V lost 4 bases, J lost 0 bases, and 10 bases lay in between.

The chain couples TRBV2 to TRBJ1-4, with 8 bases identical to TRBD1. J gave up 3 bases and V 6 bases, and 6 bases lay outside the gene matches. CDR1 SNHLY and CDR2 FYNNEI come from the germline V gene. The CDR3 consists of 15 residues. In DNA, the CDR3 is TGTGCCAGCAGGGACAGGGTAGGGGCTAATGAAAAACTGTTTTTT. This translates into CASRDRVGANEKLFF.

The V and J genes are TRBV7-2 and TRBJ2-4; D ambiguous. The V gene's germline CDR1 is SGHTA and CDR2 FQGNSA. Deletions cut 5 bases from V and 0 bases from J, with 17 bases between. This CDR3 has 17 amino acids. The CDR3 sequence: CASSTQGLIRAKNIQYF. The CDR3 coding sequence is TGTGCCAGCAGCACCCAAGGTCTCATACGAGCCAAAAACATTCAGTACTTC.

This chain uses TRBV10-3 with TRBJ1-1; 10 bases are shared with TRBD1. The germline V gene has CDR1 ENHRY and CDR2 SYGVKD. Trimming at V came to 4 bases and at J to 0 bases, leaving 5 bases not matched to a gene. The length of the CDR3 is 16 residues. CDR3 bases: TGTGCCATCAGTGGTGGACAGGGGGTCATGAACACTGAAGCTTTCTTT. Its protein product is CAISGGQGVMNTEAFF.

The chain combines TRBV28 with TRBJ2-7; D is unclear. CDR3 length: 14 amino acids. Germline-derived CDR1 and CDR2 are MDHEN and SYDVKM. Trimming shortened V by 5 bases and J by 3 bases, and 14 bases separated the two germline ends. The CDR3: CASSLSGLLYEQYF. Here the CDR3 DNA reads TGTGCCAGCAGTCTATCAGGATTACTCTACGAGCAGTACTTC.

The chain couples TRBV3-1 (or the pseudogene TRBV3-2) to TRBJ2-7, with D unclear. The CDR3 is 14 residues long. Germline V gene data show CDR1 as LGHDT and CDR2 as YNNKEL (reference sequence). Trimming shortened V by 1 base and J by 1 base, and 8 bases separated the two germline ends. The chain's CDR3 is CASSQGYFSYEQYF. DNA for the CDR3: TGTGCCAGCAGCCAAGGTTACTTTTCCTACGAGCAGTACTTC.

This clone was seen a handful of times. V usage is TRBV19 and J usage is TRBJ1-1; D not resolved. CDR3 length: 14 residues. The germline CDR1 and CDR2 sequences are LNHDA and SQIVND (reference sequence). The V end was cut by 5 bases, the J end by 3 bases, with 13 bases between. CDR3 in amino acids: CASSPWNPDTEAFF. The CDR3 nucleotides are TGTGCCAGTAGTCCGTGGAACCCCGACACTGAAGCTTTCTTT.

The V and J genes are TRBV25-1 and TRBJ1-4; D may be TRBD1 (5 bases). The CDR3 is 15 residues long. The V and J ends lost 3 bases and 6 bases respectively, with 14 bases between them. Germline V lookup: CDR1 MGHDK, CDR2 SYGVNS. The CDR3 spells CASSDPGTPDEKLFF. For the CDR3, the DNA is TGTGCCAGCAGTGACCCAGGGACTCCTGATGAAAAACTGTTTTTT.

This clone was recorded a few times. The chain uses TRBV12-3 or TRBV12-4 and TRBJ1-1, with D uncertain. With 7 bases removed from V and 1 base from J, the gap between germline ends came to 10 bases. This CDR3 has 13 residues. The CDR3: CASTEGWNTEAFF. The CDR3 DNA sequence: TGTGCCAGCACTGAGGGCTGGAACACTGAAGCTTTCTTT.

The V call is TRBV28, the J call TRBJ1-5; possibly TRBD1 for D (6 bases). The germline V gene encodes CDR1 MDHEN and CDR2 SYDVKM. The CDR3 has 17 amino acids. Trimming stripped 4 bases from V and 2 bases from J, with 18 bases between. The CDR3 DNA reads as TGTGCCAGCAGTTCACAGGGTATCCAGTATGGCAATCAGCCCCAGCATTTT. Its translation is CASSSQGIQYGNQPQHF.

This clone occurred once. The rearrangement links TRBV6-5 to TRBJ2-3, with unresolved D. Trimming stripped 4 bases from V and 0 bases from J, with 8 bases between. This CDR3 spans 14 amino acids. Germline V lookup: CDR1 MNHEY, CDR2 SVGAGI. This CDR3 reads CASSWQFSTDTQYF. The DNA for the CDR3 is TGTGCCAGCAGTTGGCAGTTTAGCACAGATACGCAGTATTTT.

The sample holds one count of this clone. This sequence joins TRBV19 and TRBJ1-5, with 7 bases aligning to TRBD1. The CDR3 runs 14 residues. Per the germline V gene, CDR1 is LNHDA and CDR2 is SQIVND (reference sequence). J gave up 4 bases and V 5 bases, and 5 bases lay outside the gene matches. CDR3 nucleotides: TGTGCCAGTAGTTTCCGACAGGGTAATCAGCCCCAGCATTTT. Protein product: CASSFRQGNQPQHF. Full variable domain (missing parts from reference TRBV19 and TRBJ1-5): DGGITQSPKYLFRKEGQNVTLSCEQNLNHDAMYWYRQDPGQGLRLIYYSQIVNDFQKGDIAEGYSVSREKKESFPLTVTSAQKNPTAFYLCASSFRQGNQPQHFGDGTRLSIL.